One sample yielded the 23 T cell receptor beta chains listed below, sequenced in a study of a mutant IDH1 vaccine in newly diagnosed glioma. The time point is: baseline, week 1 (first vaccination visit). Treatment given: pre-vaccination baseline after standard-of-care therapy. Profiling relied on immunoSEQ multiplex PCR, and the TCRdb table lists in-frame clones only, not all of them. The data show under 65,000 clones, more than 80% seen once. This sample comprised PBMCs, obtained from a glioma patient treated with radiotherapy, temozolomide or both. The receptors come from a young man with glioma.

This clone has only a few counts. The rearrangement links TRBV6-5 to TRBJ1-1; D is ambiguous. Germline loops: CDR1 MNHEY, CDR2 SVGAGI. V lost 0 bases to trimming and J lost 2 bases, with 10 bases between them. This CDR3 contains 15 residues. CDR3 nucleotides: TGTGCCAGCAGTTACTCAACCCTTACTAACACTGAAGCTTTCTTT. It is translated as CASSYSTLTNTEAFF.

This clone has more than one count but fewer than ten. The V gene is TRBV13, the J gene TRBJ2-7; TRBD1 matches 8 bases. The CDR3 runs to 17 residues. CDR1 is PRHDT, CDR2 FYEKMQ, per germline (reference sequence). V lost 5 bases and J lost 4; bases outside the gene matches: 16. The CDR3 region is CASSRPGTGYLEYEQYF. The CDR3, as DNA: TGTGCCAGCAGCCGCCCGGGGACAGGATATTTGGAATACGAGCAGTACTTC.

The gene calls are TRBV15 and TRBJ1-5, with D unclear. Looked up from germline, CDR1 is LNHNV and CDR2 is YYDKDF (reference sequence). The length of the CDR3 is 18 residues. V lost 0 bases, J lost 1 base, and 16 bases lay in between. The chain's CDR3 is CATSRDLSDIRSNQPQHF. Here the CDR3 DNA reads TGTGCCACCAGCAGAGATCTGAGCGATATCAGGAGCAATCAGCCCCAGCATTTT.

V and J are TRBV6-5 and TRBJ1-2; D remains unclear. From germline, CDR1 is MNHEY and CDR2 SVGAGI. This CDR3 has 14 residues. V was pared by 2 bases and J by 8 bases, with 15 bases between. CDR3 bases: TGTGCCAGCAGTTACATGGCCGGCTCGTTGGGCTACACCTTC. Its protein product is CASSYMAGSLGYTF.

This rearrangement joins TRBV2 to TRBJ2-7; 8 nucleotides line up with TRBD1. V lost 7 bases, J lost 0 bases, and 11 bases stayed unmatched. This CDR3 is built from 16 residues. Per the germline V gene, CDR1 is SNHLY and CDR2 is FYNNEI. The CDR3 coding sequence is TGTGCCAGCACTTTCCGGGACAGGATAATCTCCTACGAGCAGTACTTC. Amino acids: CASTFRDRIISYEQYF.

This rearrangement joins TRBV10-1 to TRBJ1-2; 8 bases align to TRBD1. Germline values: CDR1 WNHNN, CDR2 SYGVQD (reference sequence). Trimming cost V 0 bases and J 9 bases; bases outside gene matches: 12. The CDR3 covers 16 residues. CDR3 sequence (DNA): TGCGCCAGCAGTGAGTCAAACTGGACAGGGACGGATAGCTACACCTTC. Its protein is CASSESNWTGTDSYTF.

This rearrangement joins TRBV6-1 to TRBJ1-2; D is possibly TRBD1 (5 bases). Germline V lookup: CDR1 MNHNS, CDR2 SASEGT. The V end was cut by 2 bases, the J end by 4 bases, with 14 bases between. This CDR3 region has 15 residues. The CDR3 loop is CASSENVGRLYGYTF. CDR3 sequence (DNA): TGTGCCAGCAGTGAAAATGTGGGACGGCTCTATGGCTACACCTTC.

The V and J genes are TRBV19 and TRBJ1-5; possibly TRBD1 for D (5 bases). The V end lost 7 bases, the J end lost 5 bases, and 9 bases lay between the germline ends. The length of the CDR3 is 12 residues. CDR1 LNHDA and CDR2 SQIVND come from the germline V gene (reference sequence). As DNA, the CDR3 is TGTGCCAGTACCGACAGTTATCAGCCCCAGCATTTT. Protein sequence: CASTDSYQPQHF.

The chain recombines TRBV29-1 with TRBJ2-1; no firm D call. The CDR3 spans 12 residues. Trimming removed 3 bases from V and 4 bases from J, with 7 bases in between. Germline V gene data show CDR1 as SQVTM and CDR2 as ANQGSEA. For the CDR3, the DNA is TGCAGCGTTGATAGTAGTTACAATGAGCAGTTCTTC. Protein sequence: CSVDSSYNEQFF.

V is TRBV25-1 and J is TRBJ1-2; TRBD1 agrees at 8 bases. J gave up 4 bases and V 5 bases, and 3 bases lay outside the gene matches. The CDR3 has 13 amino acids. Per the germline V gene, CDR1 is MGHDK and CDR2 is SYGVNS. CDR3: CASSFTGGYGYTF. DNA of the CDR3: TGTGCCAGCAGTTTTACAGGGGGCTATGGCTACACCTTC.

The genes are TRBV19 and TRBJ2-5; D is possibly TRBD1 (5 bases). The CDR3 is made up of 13 amino acids. Germline CDR1 is LNHDA and CDR2 is SQIVND (reference sequence). Deletions cut 3 bases from V and 3 bases from J, with 8 bases between. The CDR3 here is CASSISGKETQYF. The CDR3 nucleotides read TGTGCCAGTAGTATTTCAGGGAAAGAGACCCAGTACTTC.

The chain employs TRBV4-3 and TRBJ2-7; maybe TRBD2 (6 bases). Between the trimmed V and J ends, which lost 0 bases and 4 bases, there was a span of 7 bases. The CDR3 consists of 13 residues. Looked up from germline, CDR1 is LGHNA and CDR2 is YSLEER. This chain's CDR3 is CASSQDRGYEQYF. CDR3 coding DNA: TGCGCCAGCAGCCAAGATCGGGGGTACGAGCAGTACTTC.

CDR3 protein: CASSYIREGTLEQYF. DNA of the CDR3: TGTGCCAGCAGTTACATACGGGAGGGCACCTTGGAGCAGTACTTC. V usage is TRBV6-5 and J usage is TRBJ2-7; 8 bases align to TRBD2. The CDR3 is 15 residues long. The V and J ends lost 2 bases and 7 bases, in that order; junction bases with no gene match: 10. CDR1 MNHEY and CDR2 SVGAGI come from the germline V gene.

In its sample, this clone was seen a few times. The CDR3 reads CASSHTKGGEKLFF. In nucleotides, the CDR3 is TGCGCCAGCAGCCACACCAAGGGGGGTGAAAAACTGTTTTTT. This rearrangement joins TRBV4-3 to TRBJ1-4; a possible D gene is TRBD1 (6 bases). The CDR3 covers 14 residues. Trimming stripped 3 bases from V and 7 bases from J, with 12 bases between. Germline CDR1 reads LGHNA; CDR2 reads YSLEER.

The gene calls are TRBV4-3 and TRBJ1-5; D remains ambiguous. The CDR3 has 13 amino acids. Trimming stripped 2 bases from V and 4 bases from J, with 6 bases between. The germline V gene encodes CDR1 LGHNA and CDR2 YSLEER. The CDR3 nucleotides are TGCGCCAGCAGCCAACGCGGAAATCAGCCCCAGCATTTT. It is translated as CASSQRGNQPQHF.

V gene TRBV27 combines with J gene TRBJ1-1; TRBD1 matches 11 bases. The CDR3 length is 16 residues. Germline CDR1 is MNHEY and CDR2 is SMNVEV (reference sequence). Trimming took 3 bases from V and 5 from J; bases not matched to a gene: 8. The CDR3 here is CASSFRGQGVVTEAFF. CDR3 sequence (DNA): TGTGCCAGCAGTTTCAGGGGACAGGGGGTTGTGACTGAAGCTTTCTTT.

This chain links TRBV7-9 with TRBJ1-4; no firm D call. V lost 3 bases, J lost 0 bases, and 8 bases lay in between. The CDR3 loop spans 15 amino acids. In germline, CDR1 is SEHNR, CDR2 FQNEAQ (reference sequence). The CDR3 sequence: CASSFGPATNEKLFF. The CDR3 DNA follows: TGTGCCAGCAGCTTCGGGCCGGCAACTAATGAAAAACTGTTTTTT. The whole variable domain, filled in from reference TRBV7-9 and TRBJ1-4, reads DTGVSQNPRHKITKRGQNVTFRCDPISEHNRLYWYRQTLGQGPEFLTYFQNEAQLEKSRLLSDRFSAERPKGSFSTLEIQRTEQGDSAMYLCASSFGPATNEKLFFGSGTQLSVL.

The chain has TRBV6-5 and TRBJ2-7, with D perhaps TRBD2 (6 bases). The CDR3 contains 16 residues. CDR1 and CDR2 (germline): MNHEY, SVGAGI. V gave up 0 bases and J gave up 0 bases, with 12 bases separating them. CDR3 region: CASSYSGGDVSYEQYF. The CDR3 nucleotides are TGTGCCAGCAGTTACTCGGGCGGGGACGTCTCCTACGAGCAGTACTTC.

J is TRBJ1-2 and V is TRBV30, with D perhaps matching TRBD1 (5 bases). The ends were cut back, 5 bases at V and 2 bases at J, with 15 bases in the middle. Germline V gene lookup returns CDR1 GTSNPN and CDR2 SVGIG (reference sequence). The CDR3 sequence is 14 residues long. This chain's CDR3 is CAWLIQGWNYGYTF. For the CDR3, the DNA is TGTGCCTGGCTCATCCAGGGATGGAACTATGGCTACACCTTC.

The chain carries TRBV7-9 and TRBJ2-2; a possible D gene is TRBD2 (6 bases). Germline V gene sequence: CDR1 SEHNR, CDR2 FQNEAQ (reference sequence). The V and J ends lost 5 bases and 4 bases respectively, with 14 bases between them. This CDR3 has 15 amino acids. The CDR3 DNA reads TGTGCCAGCAGCCCCCGCGGGGTGAGCACCGGGGAGCTGTTTTTT. Translated, it gives CASSPRGVSTGELFF.

The CDR3 sequence is CASSLAGSRNEKLFF. The CDR3 bases are TGTGCCAGCAGCTTAGCCGGCAGCCGTAATGAAAAACTGTTTTTT. The rearrangement links TRBV7-2 to TRBJ1-4; D is undetermined. The V end lost 0 bases, the J end lost 4 bases, and 9 bases lay between the germline ends. The CDR3 is 15 amino acids. Germline V gives CDR1 SGHTA, CDR2 FQGNSA.

This chain connects TRBV30 to TRBJ1-6, with a possible D match to TRBD1 (5 bases). The V end was cut by 6 bases, the J end by 8 bases, with 14 bases between. The CDR3 has 13 amino acids. Germline V gives CDR1 GTSNPN, CDR2 SVGIG (reference sequence). CDR3: CACTGLQYSPLHF. CDR3 DNA sequence: TGTGCCTGCACGGGACTGCAGTATTCACCCCTCCACTTT.

This clone appeared a few times. The chain uses TRBV30 and TRBJ1-5; D is undetermined. Germline CDR1 is GTSNPN and CDR2 is SVGIG (reference sequence). This CDR3 comprises 11 residues. The germline V and J ends were trimmed by 0 bases and 7 bases, with 4 bases remaining between them. The CDR3 DNA is TGTGCCTGGAGTGTAGGACAGCCCCAGCATTTT. Protein sequence: CAWSVGQPQHF.